The 27 T cell receptor beta chains listed next were all sequenced from one sample in a study of T cell responses to AZD1222 COVID-19 vaccine. Method: immunoSEQ multiplex PCR; TCRdb's copy keeps in-frame clones and lacks some. The table shows 110,000 to 150,000 clones, with approximately 90% occurring only once. Sequencing used peripheral blood, obtained 28 days after the second AZD1222 dose. These receptors were obtained from an adult who received the AZD1222 COVID-19 vaccine.

V usage is TRBV24-1 and J usage is TRBJ2-5; the D is unclear. V was clipped by 4 bases and J by 4 bases, with 6 bases between them. This CDR3 is 12 amino acids long. Germline V gene lookup returns CDR1 KGHDR and CDR2 SFDVKD. The CDR3 is CATSERGETQYF. The CDR3 DNA follows: TGTGCCACCAGTGAGAGAGGAGAGACCCAGTACTTC.

V and J are TRBV28 and TRBJ2-7; 7 bases match TRBD2. Trimming removed 2 bases from V and 4 bases from J; junction bases left unmatched: 8. Germline CDR1 and CDR2: MDHEN and SYDVKM. The CDR3 covers 15 residues. Here the CDR3 reads CASSLAGERRYEQYF. As DNA, the CDR3 is TGTGCCAGCAGTTTAGCGGGAGAGAGGCGTTACGAGCAGTACTTC.

The CDR3 spells CASSQGLGISNQPQHF. CDR3 DNA sequence: TGTGCCAGCAGTCAGGGCCTGGGGATTAGCAATCAGCCCCAGCATTTT. This sequence joins TRBV6-2 or TRBV6-3 and TRBJ1-5, with D maybe TRBD1 (5 bases). With 5 bases removed from V and 0 bases from J, the gap between germline ends came to 14 bases. The CDR3 is made up of 16 amino acids. CDR1 is MNHEY and CDR2 is SVGEGT in the germline V gene.

The chain links TRBV7-2 to TRBJ1-2; D is uncertain. V lost 5 bases to trimming and J lost 0 bases, with 10 bases between them. Germline CDR1 reads SGHTA; CDR2 reads FQGNSA. The length of the CDR3 is 14 residues. In nucleotides, the CDR3 is TGTGCCAGCAGCCCGGACGGAGCTAACTATGGCTACACCTTC. Translation gives CASSPDGANYGYTF.

The J gene is TRBJ2-5, the V gene TRBV6-5; no clear D gene. Germline CDR1 and CDR2: MNHEY and SVGAGI. The CDR3 consists of 16 residues. V lost 0 bases and J 7 bases, leaving 18 bases between the germline ends. CDR3 coding DNA: TGTGCCAGCAGTTACTCGTCTAGGCACACGAGTGGGACCCAGTACTTC. Protein sequence: CASSYSSRHTSGTQYF.

The chain links TRBV4-3 to TRBJ1-2, with a possible D match to TRBD1 (5 bases). There are 13 residues in the CDR3. Germline V gene lookup returns CDR1 LGHNA and CDR2 YSLEER. Trimming removed 1 base at V and 11 bases at J, with 14 bases between. The CDR3 loop reads CASSQGRTHSYTF. The CDR3 DNA sequence: TGCGCCAGCAGCCAAGGGAGGACACACTCGTACACCTTC.

This clone was seen a single time. The chain carries TRBV7-8 and TRBJ2-2; 15 nucleotides agree with TRBD2. The CDR3 has 16 residues. V lost 5 bases to trimming and J lost 5 bases; unmatched junction nucleotides: 3. The V gene's germline CDR1 is SGHVS and CDR2 FQNEAQ. This chain's CDR3 is CASSGGLAGGTGELFF. In nucleotides, the CDR3 is TGTGCCAGCAGCGGGGGACTAGCGGGAGGAACCGGGGAGCTGTTTTTT. Combining the CDR3 with reference TRBV7-8 and TRBJ2-2 gives the whole variable domain GAGVSQSPRYKVAKRGQDVALRCDPISGHVSLFWYQQALGQGPEFLTYFQNEAQLDKSGLPSDRFFAERPEGSVSTLKIQRTQQEDSAVYLCASSGGLAGGTGELFFGEGSRLTVL.

This clone was seen once. The chain is built from TRBV3-1 (or the pseudogene TRBV3-2) and TRBJ1-6, with D perhaps TRBD1 (5 bases). Trimming left V 6 bases short and J 1 base short, with 13 bases between. The CDR3 contains 16 residues. Germline assignment: CDR1 LGHDT and CDR2 YNNKEL (reference sequence). The CDR3 nucleotides are TGTGCCAGCAGTTTCATGTGGGGGTCCTATAATTCACCCCTCCACTTT. It yields the protein CASSFMWGSYNSPLHF.

This rearrangement joins TRBV12-3 or TRBV12-4 to TRBJ2-7; 8 nucleotides align to TRBD2. This CDR3 spans 12 amino acids. The junction had 3 bases not matched to a gene; V was cut back by 5 bases and J by 6 bases. The CDR3 sequence is CASSGGTSEQYF. The DNA for the CDR3 is TGTGCCAGCAGTGGGGGGACTAGCGAGCAGTACTTC.

The chain is built from TRBV7-2 and TRBJ2-7; a weak D match, TRBD2 (6 bases). This CDR3 is 13 amino acids long. From germline, CDR1 is SGHTA and CDR2 FQGNSA. Trimming left V 3 bases short and J 3 bases short, with 9 bases between. The CDR3 region is CASSFPDYYEQYF. CDR3 nucleotides: TGTGCCAGCAGCTTCCCGGACTACTACGAGCAGTACTTC.

This chain links TRBV27 with TRBJ1-5; 8 bases agree with TRBD1. The CDR3 loop spans 17 amino acids. V dropped 5 bases and J dropped 0; count of bases not matched to a gene: 9. Germline loops: CDR1 MNHEY, CDR2 SMNVEV (reference sequence). CDR3 region: CASSPGQGLYSNQPQHF. CDR3 sequence (DNA): TGTGCCAGCAGTCCTGGACAGGGCCTTTATAGCAATCAGCCCCAGCATTTT.

This clone was found a few times. This chain uses TRBV2 with TRBJ1-1; a possible D gene is TRBD1 (5 bases). Germline CDR1 and CDR2: SNHLY and FYNNEI. V gave up 2 bases and J gave up 2 bases, with 6 bases separating them. There are 13 residues in the CDR3. The CDR3 DNA follows: TGTGCCAGCAGTGAACAGGGTAACACTGAAGCTTTCTTT. Protein: CASSEQGNTEAFF.

The chain links TRBV28 to TRBJ1-1, with a possible D match to TRBD1 (5 bases). The V gene lost 7 bases and the J gene lost 4 bases, with 19 bases spanning the gap. The CDR3 has 15 amino acids. Germline assignment: CDR1 MDHEN and CDR2 SYDVKM. In DNA form, the CDR3 reads TGTGCCAGCACCACTCGTGGGGGGGGGTTCACTGAAGCTTTCTTT. Residues: CASTTRGGGFTEAFF.

This clone has a single count. The chain employs TRBV7-2 and TRBJ1-1; D uncertain. The CDR3 has 11 residues. Deletions cut 4 bases from V and 2 bases from J, with 2 bases between. CDR1 and CDR2 from the germline V gene are SGHTA and FQGNSA. In nucleotides, the CDR3 is TGTGCCAGCAGCTCAAACACTGAAGCTTTCTTT. Translation gives CASSSNTEAFF.

The CDR3, as DNA: TGTGCCAGCAGCCAAGGCAGATCCTATAACTATGGCTACACCTTC. As protein: CASSQGRSYNYGYTF. The V call is TRBV14, the J call TRBJ1-2; D is ambiguous. Deletions cut 1 base from V and 1 base from J, with 10 bases between. Germline V gives CDR1 SGHDN, CDR2 FVKESK. The CDR3 is 15 residues long.

In nucleotides, the CDR3 is TGTGCCAGCAGCCAAAGTAATCAGCCCCAGCATTTT. Its protein is CASSQSNQPQHF. The chain carries TRBV28 and TRBJ1-5; no clear D. The CDR3 sequence is 12 residues long. Germline-derived CDR1 and CDR2 are MDHEN and SYDVKM. The V and J ends lost 6 bases and 4 bases respectively, with 7 bases between them.

The chain is built from TRBV2 and TRBJ2-7; D is unclear. Trimming removed 2 bases at V and 6 bases at J, with 14 bases between. Looked up from germline, CDR1 is SNHLY and CDR2 is FYNNEI. CDR3 length equals 14 residues. In nucleotides, the CDR3 is TGTGCCAGCAGTGAATTTTTCAAGGGTGGCGAGCAGTACTTC. Translating gives CASSEFFKGGEQYF.

The chain recombines TRBV19 with TRBJ2-7, with D unclear. The CDR3 runs 14 residues. V was clipped by 1 base and J by 3 bases, with 10 bases between them. CDR1 is LNHDA and CDR2 is SQIVND in the germline V gene (reference sequence). The CDR3 DNA reads as TGTGCCAGTAGTATAGTGAGAGACCACTACGAGCAGTACTTC. Translating gives CASSIVRDHYEQYF.

The chain uses TRBV14 and TRBJ1-1; D possibly corresponds to TRBD1 (6 bases). Germline V gives CDR1 SGHDN, CDR2 FVKESK. The CDR3 is made up of 15 amino acids. Trimming removed 1 base at V and 1 base at J, with 10 bases between. CDR3 residues: CASSQVGGTNTEAFF. The CDR3 DNA reads as TGTGCCAGCAGCCAAGTAGGGGGGACGAACACTGAAGCTTTCTTT.

The rearrangement joins TRBV4-3 to TRBJ2-1, with 12 bases lining up with TRBD2. Unmatched junction bases numbered 10, after V lost 1 base and J lost 0 bases. The CDR3 sequence is 20 residues long. Germline V gives CDR1 LGHNA, CDR2 YSLEER. CDR3 sequence reads: CASSQARLAGVYRSYNEQFF. The CDR3 DNA is TGCGCCAGCAGCCAAGCCCGACTAGCGGGAGTTTATCGCTCCTACAATGAGCAGTTCTTC.

The chain uses TRBV18 and TRBJ2-2, with 9 bases aligning to TRBD1. This CDR3 has 15 amino acids. Germline CDR1 reads KGHSH; CDR2 reads LQKENI. Germline trimming cut 5 bases from V and 5 bases from J; bases unmatched to any gene: 6. The CDR3 bases are TGTGCCAGCTCAGCCGGGACAGGGTCAACCGGGGAGCTGTTTTTT. Translation gives CASSAGTGSTGELFF.

The chain employs TRBV14 and TRBJ2-1; 14 bases are a match to TRBD2. CDR1 and CDR2 from the germline V gene are SGHDN and FVKESK. Germline trimming cut 4 bases from V and 3 bases from J; bases unmatched to any gene: 8. This CDR3 is built from 18 residues. The CDR3 DNA is TGTGCCAGCAGCCCTTTCGCCGGGACTAGCGGGAGCTACAATGAGCAGTTCTTC. Translated, it gives CASSPFAGTSGSYNEQFF. The full variable domain, in which reference TRBV14 and TRBJ2-1 provide the parts outside the CDR3, is EAGVTQFPSHSVIEKGQTVTLRCDPISGHDNLYWYRRVMGKEIKFLLHFVKESKQDESGMPNNRFLAERTGGTYSTLKVQPAELEDSGVYFCASSPFAGTSGSYNEQFFGPGTRLTVL.

The table lists this clone with a count of one. In DNA, the CDR3 is TGTGCCAGCAGCAAGGGACAGAGCAATCAGCCCCAGCATTTT. This translates into CASSKGQSNQPQHF. The V gene is TRBV7-2, the J gene TRBJ1-5; TRBD1 matches at 7 bases. The CDR3 has 14 amino acids. With V trimmed by 5 bases and J by 1 base, 2 bases remained unmatched. CDR1 and CDR2 (germline): SGHTA, FQGNSA. The complete variable domain, with remaining parts taken from reference TRBV7-2 and TRBJ1-5, reads GAGVSQSPSNKVTEKGKDVELRCDPISGHTALYWYRQSLGQGLEFLIYFQGNSAPDKSGLPSDRFSAERTGGSVSTLTIQRTQQEDSAVYLCASSKGQSNQPQHFGDGTRLSIL.

V usage is TRBV24-1 and J usage is TRBJ2-1, with 16 bases fitting TRBD2. Trimming cost V 3 bases and J 0 bases; bases outside gene matches: 7. The CDR3 runs 20 residues. CDR1 and CDR2 (germline): KGHDR, SFDVKD. The CDR3 sequence: CATSDGPGLAGGPSYNEQFF. The CDR3 DNA is TGTGCCACCAGTGATGGCCCGGGACTAGCGGGAGGGCCCTCCTACAATGAGCAGTTCTTC.

J is TRBJ2-5 and V is TRBV5-4; 8 positions match TRBD2. Germline V gene lookup returns CDR1 SGHNT and CDR2 YYREEE (reference sequence). V lost 3 bases to trimming and J lost 5 bases; unmatched junction nucleotides: 9. CDR3 size: 15 residues. The CDR3 DNA reads as TGTGCCAGCAGCTCCCCAGCGGGAGCGGTGGAGACCCAGTACTTC. Amino acid sequence: CASSSPAGAVETQYF.

The chain combines TRBV11-1 with TRBJ1-2, with 10 bases fitting TRBD1. The trim removed 5 bases at V and 13 bases at J, leaving 16 bases unmatched. This CDR3 comprises 15 residues. Germline CDR1 SGHAT, CDR2 FQDESV (reference sequence). CDR3 in amino acids: CASSLRDRGPVAPTF. DNA for the CDR3: TGTGCCAGCAGCCTACGCGACAGGGGGCCTGTGGCTCCCACCTTC.

The CDR3 spells CASTRGGRSGNYGYTF. Here the CDR3 DNA reads TGTGCCAGCACCCGAGGGGGGCGAAGTGGGAACTATGGCTACACCTTC. This rearrangement joins TRBV7-9 to TRBJ1-2, with a possible D match to TRBD1 (6 bases). V was shortened by 7 bases and J by 2 bases, with 20 bases between the two germline ends. CDR3 length: 16 amino acids. Per the germline V gene, CDR1 is SEHNR and CDR2 is FQNEAQ (reference sequence).